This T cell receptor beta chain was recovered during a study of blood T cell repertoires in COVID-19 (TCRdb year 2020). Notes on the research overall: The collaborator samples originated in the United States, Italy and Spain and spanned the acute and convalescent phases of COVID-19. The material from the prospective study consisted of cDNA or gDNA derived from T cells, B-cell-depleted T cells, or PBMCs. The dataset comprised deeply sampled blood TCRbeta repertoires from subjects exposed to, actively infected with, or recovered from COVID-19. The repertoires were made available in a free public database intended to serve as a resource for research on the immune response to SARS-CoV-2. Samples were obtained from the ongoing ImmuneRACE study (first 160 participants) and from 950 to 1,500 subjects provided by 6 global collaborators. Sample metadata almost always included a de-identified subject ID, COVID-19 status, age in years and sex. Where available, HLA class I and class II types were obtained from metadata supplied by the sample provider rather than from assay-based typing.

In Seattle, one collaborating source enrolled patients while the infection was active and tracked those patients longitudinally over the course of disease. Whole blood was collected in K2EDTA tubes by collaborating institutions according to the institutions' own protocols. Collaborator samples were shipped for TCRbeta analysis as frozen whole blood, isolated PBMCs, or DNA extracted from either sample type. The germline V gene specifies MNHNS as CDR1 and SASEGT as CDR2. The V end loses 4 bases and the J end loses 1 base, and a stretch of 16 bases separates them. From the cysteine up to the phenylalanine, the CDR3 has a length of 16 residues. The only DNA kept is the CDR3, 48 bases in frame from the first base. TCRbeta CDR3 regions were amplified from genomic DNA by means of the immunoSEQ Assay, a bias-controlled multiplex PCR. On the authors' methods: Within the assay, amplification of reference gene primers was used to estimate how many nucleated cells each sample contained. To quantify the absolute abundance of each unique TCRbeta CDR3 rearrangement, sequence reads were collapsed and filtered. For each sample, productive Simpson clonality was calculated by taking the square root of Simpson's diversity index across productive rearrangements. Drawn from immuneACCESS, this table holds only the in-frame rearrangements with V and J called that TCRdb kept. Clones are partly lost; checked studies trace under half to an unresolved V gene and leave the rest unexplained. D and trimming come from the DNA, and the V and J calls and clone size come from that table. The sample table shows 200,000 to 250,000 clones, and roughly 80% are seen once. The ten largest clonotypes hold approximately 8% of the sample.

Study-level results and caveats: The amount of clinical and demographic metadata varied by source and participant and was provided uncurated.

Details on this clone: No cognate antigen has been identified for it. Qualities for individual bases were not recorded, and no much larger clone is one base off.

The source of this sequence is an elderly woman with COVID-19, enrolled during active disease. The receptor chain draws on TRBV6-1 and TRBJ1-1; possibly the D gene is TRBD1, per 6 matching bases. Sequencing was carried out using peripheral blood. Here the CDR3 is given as CASSAPRTVKNTEAFF. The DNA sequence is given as TGTGCCAGCAGTGCCCCCCGGACAGTTAAGAACACTGAAGCTTTCTTT.